The clone carrying this T cell receptor beta chain was picked up many times. The data derive from a study of neurological immune-mediated disorders. Unmatched junction bases numbered 8, after V lost 2 bases and J lost 3 bases. The CDR3 has 15 residues. Germline V gene data show CDR1 as DFQATT and CDR2 as SNEGSKA (reference sequence). Unsorted libraries used 2 million PBMCs kept at -80 degrees C. cDNA was made by 5'RACE with 10-nucleotide random UMIs. Each CDR3 protein gets one entry after TCRdb re-called the 5' RACE reads with MiXCR. The sample consists of around 32,000 distinct CDR3 sequences, around 10% of them appearing once.

This chain uses TRBV20-1 with TRBJ2-7; 9 bases fit TRBD2. The sample comprised PBMCs. This receptor was taken from a woman aged 55 to 70 in good health. CDR3 region: CSARTAGGLHYEQYF. CDR3 sequence (DNA): TGCAGTGCTAGAACAGCGGGGGGCCTACACTACGAGCAGTACTTC.